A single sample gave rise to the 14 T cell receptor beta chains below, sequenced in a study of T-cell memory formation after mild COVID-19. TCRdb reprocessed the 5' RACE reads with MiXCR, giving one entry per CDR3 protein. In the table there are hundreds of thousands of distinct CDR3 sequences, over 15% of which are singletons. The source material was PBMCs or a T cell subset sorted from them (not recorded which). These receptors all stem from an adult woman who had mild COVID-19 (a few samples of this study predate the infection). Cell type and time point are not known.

The CDR3 reads CAISEGQGGYTEAFF. The CDR3 bases are TGTGCCATCAGTGAAGGACAGGGTGGTTACACTGAAGCTTTCTTT. The V and J genes are TRBV10-3 and TRBJ1-1; 8 nucleotides match TRBD1. This CDR3 has 15 residues. CDR1 and CDR2 (germline): ENHRY, SYGVKD. With V trimmed by 3 bases and J by 3 bases, 6 bases remained unmatched.

The CDR3 protein is CASSAAIGGYEQYF. In DNA, the CDR3 is TGTGCCAGTAGTGCGGCAATTGGAGGCTACGAGCAGTACTTC. V is TRBV19 and J is TRBJ2-7; D is perhaps TRBD2 (5 bases). The CDR3 is 14 amino acids. Trimming removed 5 bases at V and 3 bases at J, with 14 bases between. Germline V gene sequence: CDR1 LNHDA, CDR2 SQIVND (reference sequence).

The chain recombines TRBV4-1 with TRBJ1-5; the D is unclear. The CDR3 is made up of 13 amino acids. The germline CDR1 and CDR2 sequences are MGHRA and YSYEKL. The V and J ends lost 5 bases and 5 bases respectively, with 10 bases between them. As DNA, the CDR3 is TGCGCCAGCAGCTTTATATCGGATCAGCCCCAGCATTTT. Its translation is CASSFISDQPQHF.

CDR3 nucleotide sequence: TGTGCCAGCAGCTTACTAGTCGTGGGCCAGGAGACCCAGTACTTC. It encodes CASSLLVVGQETQYF. V gene TRBV7-9 combines with J gene TRBJ2-5; D gene unclear. There are 15 residues in the CDR3. CDR1 is SEHNR and CDR2 is FQNEAQ in the germline V gene (reference sequence). With 2 bases removed from V and 5 bases from J, the gap between germline ends came to 15 bases.

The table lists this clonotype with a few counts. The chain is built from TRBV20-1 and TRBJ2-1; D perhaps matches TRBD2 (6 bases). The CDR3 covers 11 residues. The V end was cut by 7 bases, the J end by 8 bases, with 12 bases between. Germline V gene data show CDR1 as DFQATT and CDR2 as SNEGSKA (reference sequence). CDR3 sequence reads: CSVRGGYEQFF. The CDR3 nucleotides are TGCAGTGTCAGAGGAGGGTATGAGCAGTTCTTC.

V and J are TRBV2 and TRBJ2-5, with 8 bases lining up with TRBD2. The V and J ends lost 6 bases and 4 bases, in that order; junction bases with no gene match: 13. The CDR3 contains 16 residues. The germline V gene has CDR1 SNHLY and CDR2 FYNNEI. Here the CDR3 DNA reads TGTGCCAGCAGCTCCCAACCTACTAGCGGTGGAGAGACCCAGTACTTC. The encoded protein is CASSSQPTSGGETQYF. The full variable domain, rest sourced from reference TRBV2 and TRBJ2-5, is EPEVTQTPSHQVTQMGQEVILRCVPISNHLYFYWYRQILGQKVEFLVSFYNNEISEKSEIFDDQFSVERPDGSNFTLKIRSTKLEDSAMYFCASSSQPTSGGETQYFGPGTRLLVL.

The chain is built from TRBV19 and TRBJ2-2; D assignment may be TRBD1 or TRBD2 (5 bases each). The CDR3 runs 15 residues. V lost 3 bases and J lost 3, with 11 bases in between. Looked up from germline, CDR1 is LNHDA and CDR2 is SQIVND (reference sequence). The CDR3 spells CASSMRGRDTGELFF. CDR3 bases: TGTGCCAGTAGTATGAGGGGACGTGACACCGGGGAGCTGTTTTTT. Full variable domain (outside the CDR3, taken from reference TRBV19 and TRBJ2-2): DGGITQSPKYLFRKEGQNVTLSCEQNLNHDAMYWYRQDPGQGLRLIYYSQIVNDFQKGDIAEGYSVSREKKESFPLTVTSAQKNPTAFYLCASSMRGRDTGELFFGEGSRLTVL.

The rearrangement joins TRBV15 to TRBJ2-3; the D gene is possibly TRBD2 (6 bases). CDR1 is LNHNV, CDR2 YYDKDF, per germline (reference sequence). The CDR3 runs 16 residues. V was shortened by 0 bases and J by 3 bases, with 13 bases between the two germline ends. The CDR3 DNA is TGTGCCACCAGCAGAGACCCGGGAGAGGGGACAGATACGCAGTATTTT. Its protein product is CATSRDPGEGTDTQYF. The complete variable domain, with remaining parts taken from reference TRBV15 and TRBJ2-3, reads DAMVIQNPRYQVTQFGKPVTLSCSQTLNHNVMYWYQQKSSQAPKLLFHYYDKDFNNEADTPDNFQSRRPNTSFCFLDIRSPGLGDTAMYLCATSRDPGEGTDTQYFGPGTRLTVL.

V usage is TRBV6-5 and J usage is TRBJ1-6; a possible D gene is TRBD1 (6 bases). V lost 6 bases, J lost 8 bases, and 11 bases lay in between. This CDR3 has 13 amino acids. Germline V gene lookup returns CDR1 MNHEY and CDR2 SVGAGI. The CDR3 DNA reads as TGTGCCAGCAGCGACAGGATCGATTCACCCCTCCACTTT. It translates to CASSDRIDSPLHF.

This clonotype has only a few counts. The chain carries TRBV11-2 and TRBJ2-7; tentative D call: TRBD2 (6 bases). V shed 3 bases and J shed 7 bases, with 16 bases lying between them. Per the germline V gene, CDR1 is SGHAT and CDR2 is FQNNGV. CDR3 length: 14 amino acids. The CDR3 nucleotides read TGTGCCAGCAGCTTGGCGGGTGGAGGGAGAGAGCAGTACTTC. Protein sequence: CASSLAGGGREQYF.

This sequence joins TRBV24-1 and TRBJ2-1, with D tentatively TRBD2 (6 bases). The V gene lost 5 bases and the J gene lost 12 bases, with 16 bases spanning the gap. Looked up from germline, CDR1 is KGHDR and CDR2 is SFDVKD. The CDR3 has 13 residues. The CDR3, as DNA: TGTGCCACCAGTGGGGTTGGCGGGGCGGGGCAGTTCTTC. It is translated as CATSGVGGAGQFF.

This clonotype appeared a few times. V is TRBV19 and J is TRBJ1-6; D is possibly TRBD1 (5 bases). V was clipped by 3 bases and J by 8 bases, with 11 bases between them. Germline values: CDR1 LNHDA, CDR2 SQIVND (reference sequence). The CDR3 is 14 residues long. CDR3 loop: CASSIFRGDSPLHF. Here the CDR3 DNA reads TGTGCCAGTAGTATTTTTAGGGGAGATTCACCCCTCCACTTT.

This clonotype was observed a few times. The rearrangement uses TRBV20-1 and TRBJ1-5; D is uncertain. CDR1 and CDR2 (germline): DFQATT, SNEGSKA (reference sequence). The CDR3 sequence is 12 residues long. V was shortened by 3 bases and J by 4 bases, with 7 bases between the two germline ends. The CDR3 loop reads CSASKLNQPQHF. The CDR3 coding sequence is TGCAGTGCTAGTAAACTAAATCAGCCCCAGCATTTT.

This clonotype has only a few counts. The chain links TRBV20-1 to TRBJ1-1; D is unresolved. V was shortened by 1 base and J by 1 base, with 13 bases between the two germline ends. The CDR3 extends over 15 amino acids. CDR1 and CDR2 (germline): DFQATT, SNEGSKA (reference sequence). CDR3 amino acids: CSARAIGFGNTEAFF. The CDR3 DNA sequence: TGCAGTGCTAGAGCGATTGGATTTGGGAACACTGAAGCTTTCTTT.